The 4 T cell receptor beta chains listed next were all sequenced from one sample in a study of blood T cell dynamics during melanoma immunotherapy. Time point described: week 3, after first cycle of checkpoint inhibitor. The method was immunoSEQ multiplex PCR; TCRdb's version includes in-frame clones alone and lacks a portion of them. Of thousands of clones listed, about 96% were seen once; the top ten hold approximately 0.54%. The input for sequencing was effector memory CD8+ T cells from blood, taken from a patient treated with checkpoint blockade. Receptors originate from a human donor with melanoma.

The J gene is TRBJ2-7, the V gene TRBV27, with 9 bases aligning to TRBD2. CDR1 MNHEY and CDR2 SMNVEV come from the germline V gene (reference sequence). This CDR3 is built from 15 residues. V was clipped by 3 bases and J by 2 bases; unmatched bases: 5. The CDR3 loop is CASSFQREVPYEQYF. The CDR3 bases are TGTGCCAGCAGTTTTCAGCGGGAGGTCCCCTACGAGCAGTACTTC.

This chain uses TRBV27 with TRBJ1-5, with unresolved D. From germline, CDR1 is MNHEY and CDR2 SMNVEV (reference sequence). The ends were cut back, 3 bases at V and 5 bases at J, with 11 bases in the middle. This CDR3 region has 14 residues. CDR3 sequence (DNA): TGTGCCAGCAGTTTTCTGGGCGGCTATCAGCCCCAGCATTTT. This codes for CASSFLGGYQPQHF.

CDR3 nucleotide sequence: TGTGCCAGCAGCCCCGTGGGACAGGGCAACACCATATATTTT. Protein: CASSPVGQGNTIYF. The chain employs TRBV6-5 and TRBJ1-3, with 9 nucleotides matching TRBD1. The CDR3 runs to 14 residues. V shed 6 bases and J 7 bases; nucleotides not matched to a gene: 7. Germline V gives CDR1 MNHEY, CDR2 SVGAGI.

The chain uses TRBV29-1 and TRBJ2-5; D is unresolved. Germline V gene lookup returns CDR1 SQVTM and CDR2 ANQGSEA. This CDR3 region has 12 residues. V was cut by 4 bases and J by 4 bases, with 10 bases left in between. In DNA, the CDR3 is TGCAGCGTTGGTCACCTAACAGAGACCCAGTACTTC. Protein product: CSVGHLTETQYF.